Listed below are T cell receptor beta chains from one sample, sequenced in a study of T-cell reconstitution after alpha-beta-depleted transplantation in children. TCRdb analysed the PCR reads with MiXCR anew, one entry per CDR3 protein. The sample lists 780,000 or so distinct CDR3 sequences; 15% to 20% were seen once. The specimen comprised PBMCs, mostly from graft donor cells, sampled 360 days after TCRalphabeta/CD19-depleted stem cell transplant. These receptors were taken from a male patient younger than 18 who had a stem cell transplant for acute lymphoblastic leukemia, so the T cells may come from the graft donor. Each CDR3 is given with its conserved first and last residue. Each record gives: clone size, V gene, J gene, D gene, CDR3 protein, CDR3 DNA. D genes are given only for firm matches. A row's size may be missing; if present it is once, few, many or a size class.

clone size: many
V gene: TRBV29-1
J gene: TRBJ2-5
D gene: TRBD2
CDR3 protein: CSVELHLGLAGGETQYF
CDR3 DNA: TGCAGCGTTGAACTACACCTTGGACTAGCTGGTGGGGAGACCCAGTACTTC

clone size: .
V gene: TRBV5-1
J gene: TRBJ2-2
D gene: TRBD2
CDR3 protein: CASSFRWTSGTGELFF
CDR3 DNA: TGCGCCAGCAGCTTTCGGTGGACTAGCGGAACAGGGGAGCTGTTTTTT

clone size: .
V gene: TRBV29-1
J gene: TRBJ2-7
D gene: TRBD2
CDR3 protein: CSVFGTSGLPGQYF
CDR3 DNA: TGCAGCGTCTTCGGGACTAGCGGACTCCCCGGCCAGTACTTC

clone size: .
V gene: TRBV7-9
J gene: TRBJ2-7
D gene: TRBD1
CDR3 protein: CASSGTGPRTYEQYF
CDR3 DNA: TGTGCCAGCAGCGGGACAGGGCCCCGGACCTACGAGCAGTACTTC

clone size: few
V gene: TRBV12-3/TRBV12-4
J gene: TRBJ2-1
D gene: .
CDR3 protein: CASSFGNSSYNEQFF
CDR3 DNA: TGTGCCAGCAGTTTTGGGAATAGCTCCTACAATGAGCAGTTCTTC

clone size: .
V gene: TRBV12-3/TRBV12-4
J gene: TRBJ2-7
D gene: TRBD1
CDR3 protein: CASSWDRGAEQYF
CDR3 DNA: TGTGCCAGCAGTTGGGACAGGGGAGCCGAGCAGTACTTC

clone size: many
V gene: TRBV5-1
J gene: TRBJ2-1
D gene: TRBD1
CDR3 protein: CASRVWGTGGEQFF
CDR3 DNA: TGCGCCAGCAGAGTTTGGGGGACAGGAGGGGAGCAGTTCTTC

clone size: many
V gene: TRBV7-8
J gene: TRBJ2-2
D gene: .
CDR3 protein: CASSLVPGNLNTGELFF
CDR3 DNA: TGTGCCAGCAGCTTAGTCCCAGGGAACTTGAACACCGGGGAGCTGTTTTTT

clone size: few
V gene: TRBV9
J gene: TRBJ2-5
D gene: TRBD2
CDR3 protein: CASSVGEGGPGETQYF
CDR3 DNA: TGTGCCAGCAGCGTAGGTGAGGGAGGGCCGGGCGAGACCCAGTACTTC

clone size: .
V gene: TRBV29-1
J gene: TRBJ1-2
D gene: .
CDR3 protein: CSAWDGANYGYTF
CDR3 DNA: TGCAGCGCCTGGGACGGTGCTAACTATGGCTACACCTTC

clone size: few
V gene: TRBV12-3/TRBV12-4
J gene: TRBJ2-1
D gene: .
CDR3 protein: CASSSAGINEQFF
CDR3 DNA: TGTGCCAGCAGTTCGGCAGGGATCAATGAGCAGTTCTTC

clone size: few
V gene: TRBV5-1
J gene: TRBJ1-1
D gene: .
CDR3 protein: CASSLGWTMNTEAFF
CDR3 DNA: TGCGCCAGCAGCTTGGGCTGGACAATGAACACTGAAGCTTTCTTT

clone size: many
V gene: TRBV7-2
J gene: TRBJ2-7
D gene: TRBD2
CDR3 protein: CASSLKFTSGNLYEQYF
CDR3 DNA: TGTGCCAGCAGCTTAAAGTTCACTAGCGGGAACCTCTACGAGCAGTACTTC

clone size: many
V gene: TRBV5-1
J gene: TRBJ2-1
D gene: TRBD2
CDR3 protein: CASSLVASGSSYNEQFF
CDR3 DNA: TGCGCCAGCAGCTTGGTGGCTAGCGGGAGCTCCTACAATGAGCAGTTCTTC

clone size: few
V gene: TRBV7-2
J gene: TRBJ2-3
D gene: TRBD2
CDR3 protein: CASSLGGGSNADTQYF
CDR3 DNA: TGTGCCAGCAGCTTAGGGGGCGGGAGTAACGCAGATACGCAGTATTTT

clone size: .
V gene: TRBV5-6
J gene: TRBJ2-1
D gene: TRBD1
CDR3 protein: CASSLNGDRDNRGYNEQFF
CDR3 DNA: TGTGCCAGCAGCCTTAACGGGGACAGGGATAACCGGGGGTACAATGAGCAGTTCTTC

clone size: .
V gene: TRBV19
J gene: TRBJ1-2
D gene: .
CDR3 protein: CASTLRAGTSLYGYTF
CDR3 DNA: TGTGCCAGTACCTTGAGGGCCGGGACATCCCTATATGGCTACACCTTC

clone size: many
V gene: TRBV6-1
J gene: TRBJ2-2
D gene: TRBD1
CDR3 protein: CASRHTIGTGGEELFF
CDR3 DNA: TGTGCCAGCAGGCACACCATCGGGACAGGGGGCGAGGAGCTGTTTTTT

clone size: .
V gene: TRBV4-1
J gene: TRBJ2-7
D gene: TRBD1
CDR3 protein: CASSQQPGQGYEQYF
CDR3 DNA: TGCGCCAGCAGCCAACAACCGGGACAGGGTTACGAGCAGTACTTC

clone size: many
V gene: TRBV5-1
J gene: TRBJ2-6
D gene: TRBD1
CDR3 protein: CASSLSVQGARSGANVLTF
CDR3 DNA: TGCGCCAGCAGCTTGTCCGTCCAGGGGGCCAGATCTGGGGCCAACGTCCTGACTTTC

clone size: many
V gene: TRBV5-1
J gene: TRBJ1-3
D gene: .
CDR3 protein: CASSLGGATGNTIYF
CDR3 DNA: TGCGCCAGCAGCTTAGGAGGGGCGACTGGAAACACCATATATTTT

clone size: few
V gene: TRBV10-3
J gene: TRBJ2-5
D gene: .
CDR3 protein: CAISESSVSETQYF
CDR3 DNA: TGTGCCATCAGTGAGTCTTCTGTTAGTGAGACCCAGTACTTC

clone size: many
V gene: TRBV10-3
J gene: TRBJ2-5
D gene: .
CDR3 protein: CAISESLQETQYF
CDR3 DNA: TGTGCCATCAGTGAGAGTCTCCAAGAGACCCAGTACTTC

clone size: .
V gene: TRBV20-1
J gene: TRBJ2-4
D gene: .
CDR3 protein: CSASVTDKNIQYF
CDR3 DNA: TGCAGTGCTAGCGTGACGGATAAAAACATTCAGTACTTC

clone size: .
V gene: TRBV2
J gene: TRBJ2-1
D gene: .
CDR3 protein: CASRPGRTTYNEQFF
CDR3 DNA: TGTGCCAGCAGGCCAGGGCGAACGACGTACAATGAGCAGTTCTTC

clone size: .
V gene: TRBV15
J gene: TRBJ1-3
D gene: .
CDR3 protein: CATSRGDWTDSGNTIYF
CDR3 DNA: TGTGCCACCAGCAGAGGGGACTGGACGGACTCTGGAAACACCATATATTTT

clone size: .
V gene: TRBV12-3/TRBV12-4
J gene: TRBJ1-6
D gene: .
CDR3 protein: CASSLMGHSPLHF
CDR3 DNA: TGTGCCAGCAGTTTAATGGGGCATTCACCCCTCCACTTT

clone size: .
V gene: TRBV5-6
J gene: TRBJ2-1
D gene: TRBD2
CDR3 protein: CASSSGSGRAAFF
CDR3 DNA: TGTGCCAGCAGCTCGGGGAGCGGGAGGGCCGCGTTCTTC

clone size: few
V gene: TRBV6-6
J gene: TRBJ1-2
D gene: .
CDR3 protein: CASSYPYGYTF
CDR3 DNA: TGTGCCAGCAGTTACCCCTATGGCTACACCTTC

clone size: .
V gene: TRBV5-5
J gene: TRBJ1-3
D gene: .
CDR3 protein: CASSLGRGAGNTIYF
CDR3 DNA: TGTGCCAGCAGCCTGGGACGGGGAGCTGGAAACACCATATATTTT

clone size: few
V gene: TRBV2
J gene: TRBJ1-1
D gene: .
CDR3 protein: CASDFSTEAFF
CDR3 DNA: TGTGCCAGTGATTTTAGCACTGAAGCTTTCTTT

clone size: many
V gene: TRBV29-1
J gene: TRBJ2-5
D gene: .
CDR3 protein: CSVVQGLETQYF
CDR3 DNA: TGCAGCGTTGTTCAGGGCTTGGAGACCCAGTACTTC